The source of this T cell receptor beta chain is a study of blood T cell repertoires in COVID-19. Study details: There were acute and convalescent COVID-19 samples, and they came from the United States, Italy and Spain. PBMCs, B-cell-depleted T cells, or T cells were the source of the cDNA or gDNA that made up the material.

In the authors' methods: For nucleated cells, counts were estimated from reference gene primer amplification. Produced via immunoSEQ multiplex PCR; TCRdb's table is partial and in-frame only. V and J calls and clone size are copied from that table; D and trimming were computed from the DNA. The data contain 250,000 to 300,000 clones, less than 90% of them singletons. Looked up from germline, CDR1 is LGHDT and CDR2 is YNNKEL (reference sequence). V gave up 2 bases and J gave up 6 bases, with 11 bases separating them. This CDR3 contains 13 residues. The chain has TRBV3-1 (or the pseudogene TRBV3-2) and TRBJ2-7, with TRBD1 as a possible D gene (6 bases). This clonotype was sampled from a man aged 55 to 69 who had recovered from COVID-19. The sample consisted of peripheral blood. The chain's CDR3 is CASSQLRGGEQYF. The CDR3 DNA reads TGTGCCAGCAGCCAACTAAGAGGGGGCGAGCAGTACTTC.